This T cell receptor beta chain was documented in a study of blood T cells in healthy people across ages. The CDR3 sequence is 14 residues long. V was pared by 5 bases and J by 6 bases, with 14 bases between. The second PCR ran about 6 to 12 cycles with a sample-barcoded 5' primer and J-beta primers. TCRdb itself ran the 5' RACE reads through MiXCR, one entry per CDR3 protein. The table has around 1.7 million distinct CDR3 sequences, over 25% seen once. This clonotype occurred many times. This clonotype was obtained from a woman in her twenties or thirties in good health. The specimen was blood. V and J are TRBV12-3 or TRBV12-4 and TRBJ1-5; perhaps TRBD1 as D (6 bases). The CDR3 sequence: CASSPNQGFQPQHF. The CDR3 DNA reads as TGTGCCAGCAGTCCAAACCAGGGGTTTCAGCCCCAGCATTTT.